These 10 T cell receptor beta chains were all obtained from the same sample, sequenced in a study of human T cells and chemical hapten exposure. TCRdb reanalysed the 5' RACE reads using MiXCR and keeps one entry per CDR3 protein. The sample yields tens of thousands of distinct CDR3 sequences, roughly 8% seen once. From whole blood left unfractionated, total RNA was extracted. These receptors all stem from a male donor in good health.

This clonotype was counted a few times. In nucleotides, the CDR3 is TGTGCCAGCAGGATGGACAGGGGGCCTGGTGAAGCTTTCTTT. This codes for CASRMDRGPGEAFF. The chain recombines TRBV27 with TRBJ1-1, with 11 positions matching TRBD1. Trimming cost V 6 bases and J 7 bases; bases outside gene matches: 7. Germline values: CDR1 MNHEY, CDR2 SMNVEV (reference sequence). This CDR3 is 14 amino acids long.

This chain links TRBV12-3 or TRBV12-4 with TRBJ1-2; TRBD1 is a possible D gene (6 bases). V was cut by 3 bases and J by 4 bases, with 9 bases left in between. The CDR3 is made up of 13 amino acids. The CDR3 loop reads CASSFDRRYGYTF. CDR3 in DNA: TGTGCCAGCAGTTTCGACAGGCGCTATGGCTACACCTTC.

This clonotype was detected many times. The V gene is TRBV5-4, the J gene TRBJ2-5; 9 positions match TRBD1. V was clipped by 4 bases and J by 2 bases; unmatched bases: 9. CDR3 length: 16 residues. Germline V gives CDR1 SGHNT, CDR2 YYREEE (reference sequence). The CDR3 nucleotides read TGTGCCAGCAGCGATGGACAGGGGTCCACGCAAGAGACCCAGTACTTC. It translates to CASSDGQGSTQETQYF.

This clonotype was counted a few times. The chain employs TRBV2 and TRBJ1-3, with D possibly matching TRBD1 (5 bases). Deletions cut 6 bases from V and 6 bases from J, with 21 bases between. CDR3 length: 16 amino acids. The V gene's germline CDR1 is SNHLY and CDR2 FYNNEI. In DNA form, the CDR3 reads TGTGCCAGCAGGCGGGGGTTGTGGGGCGATGAAAACACCATATATTTT. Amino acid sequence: CASRRGLWGDENTIYF.

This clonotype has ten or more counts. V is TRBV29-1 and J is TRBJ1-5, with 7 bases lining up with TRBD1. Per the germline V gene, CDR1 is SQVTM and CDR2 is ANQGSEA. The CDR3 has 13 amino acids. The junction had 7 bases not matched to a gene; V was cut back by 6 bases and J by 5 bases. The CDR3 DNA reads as TGCAGCGTCCTCACAGGGGCTTATCAGCCCCAGCATTTT. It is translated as CSVLTGAYQPQHF.

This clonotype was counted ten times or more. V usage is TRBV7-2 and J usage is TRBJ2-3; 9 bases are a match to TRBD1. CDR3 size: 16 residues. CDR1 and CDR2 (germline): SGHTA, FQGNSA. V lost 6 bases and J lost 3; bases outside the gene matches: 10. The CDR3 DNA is TGTGCCAGCAGTCCCACAGGGGGCTTGGCGACAGATACGCAGTATTTT. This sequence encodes CASSPTGGLATDTQYF.

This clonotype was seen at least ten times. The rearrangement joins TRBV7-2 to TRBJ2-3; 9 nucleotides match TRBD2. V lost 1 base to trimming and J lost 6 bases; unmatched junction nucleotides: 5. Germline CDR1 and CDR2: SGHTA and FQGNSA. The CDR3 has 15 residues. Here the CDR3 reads CASSLEGGGADTQYF. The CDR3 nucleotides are TGTGCCAGCAGCTTAGAAGGCGGGGGGGCGGATACGCAGTATTTT.

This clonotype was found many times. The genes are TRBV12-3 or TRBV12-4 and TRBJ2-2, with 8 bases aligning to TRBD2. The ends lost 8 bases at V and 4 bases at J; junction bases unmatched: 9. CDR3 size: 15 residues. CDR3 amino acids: CASRGGPTSTGELFF. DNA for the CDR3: TGTGCCAGCCGCGGGGGGCCAACTAGCACCGGGGAGCTGTTTTTT.

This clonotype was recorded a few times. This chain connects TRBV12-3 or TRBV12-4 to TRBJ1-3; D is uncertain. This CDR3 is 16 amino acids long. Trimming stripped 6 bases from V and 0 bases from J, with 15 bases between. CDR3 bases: TGTGCCAGCAGCACACGGAGGCAGTCCTCTGGAAACACCATATATTTT. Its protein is CASSTRRQSSGNTIYF.

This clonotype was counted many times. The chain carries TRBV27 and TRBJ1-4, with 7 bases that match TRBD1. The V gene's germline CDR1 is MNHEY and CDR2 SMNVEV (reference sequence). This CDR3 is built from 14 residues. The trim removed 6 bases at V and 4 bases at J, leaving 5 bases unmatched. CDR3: CASRSGTVNEKLFF. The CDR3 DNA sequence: TGTGCCAGCAGGTCCGGGACAGTTAATGAAAAACTGTTTTTT. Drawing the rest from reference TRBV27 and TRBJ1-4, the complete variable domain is EAQVTQNPRYLITVTGKKLTVTCSQNMNHEYMSWYRQDPGLGLRQIYYSMNVEVTDKGDVPEGYKVSRKEKRNFPLILESPSPNQTSLYFCASRSGTVNEKLFFGSGTQLSVL.